The source of this T cell receptor beta chain is a study of CD8 T cells in ankylosing spondylitis. MiXCR, applied by TCRdb to the 5' RACE reads, yields one record per CDR3 protein. The sample shows fewer than 400,000 distinct CDR3 sequences, 14% to 15% of them seen only once. CDR3 length: 15 residues. Per the germline V gene, CDR1 is SGHRS and CDR2 is YFSETQ. With 1 base clipped from V and 3 bases from J, the junction kept 7 bases outside the gene matches. This clonotype was observed a handful of times. The chain carries TRBV5-1 and TRBJ2-7, with 7 bases identical to TRBD2. The sequencing input was blood, either unsorted or a sorted T cell fraction (not recorded which). The TCR was taken from a male donor with ankylosing spondylitis or in good health (not recorded which). The CDR3 reads CASSLTSDTRYEQYF. DNA of the CDR3: TGCGCCAGCAGCTTGACTAGCGATACTCGCTACGAGCAGTACTTC. Using reference TRBV5-1 and TRBJ2-7 for the parts outside the CDR3, the full variable domain is KAGVTQTPRYLIKTRGQQVTLSCSPISGHRSVSWYQQTPGQGLQFLFEYFSETQRNKGNFPGRFSGRQFSNSRSEMNVSTLELGDSALYLCASSLTSDTRYEQYFGPGTRLTVT.